This passage covers 29 T cell receptor beta chains from one sample sequenced in a study of control samples from healthy donors and cancer patients. The table came from immunoSEQ multiplex PCR; TCRdb's copy has only in-frame clones and leaves some out. Counted here are approximately 150,000 clones, just over 85% occurring once; the ten biggest clones make up under 2%. Material: blood. These TCRs come from a man younger than 35 in good health.

This clone appeared a single time. CDR3 loop: CASSFDRTSLGYTF. CDR3 nucleotide sequence: TGTGCCAGCAGCTTCGACAGGACGTCTTTAGGCTACACCTTC. This chain joins TRBV5-6 and TRBJ1-2, with a possible D match to TRBD1 (6 bases). The germline CDR1 and CDR2 sequences are SGHDT and YYEEEE. The length of the CDR3 is 14 residues. With 2 bases removed from V and 8 bases from J, the gap between germline ends came to 16 bases.

This chain joins TRBV3-1 (or the pseudogene TRBV3-2) and TRBJ1-1, with a possible D match to TRBD1 (6 bases). Trimming pared 4 bases from V and 1 base from J, leaving 19 bases between. Per germline, CDR1 LGHDT and CDR2 YNNKEL (reference sequence). The CDR3 extends over 17 amino acids. In DNA form, the CDR3 reads TGTGCCAGCAGCCCAGGTGGGGGGGGCATAAGGAACACTGAAGCTTTCTTT. Translating gives CASSPGGGGIRNTEAFF.

The V call is TRBV5-1, the J call TRBJ2-7, with 11 positions matching TRBD1. CDR1 is SGHRS, CDR2 YFSETQ, per germline. CDR3 size: 15 residues. V lost 3 bases to trimming and J lost 7 bases; unmatched junction nucleotides: 9. Here the CDR3 DNA reads TGCGCCAGCAGCTCGCAGGGACAGGGGGTGGGAGAGCAGTACTTC. Translation: CASSSQGQGVGEQYF.

The chain uses TRBV27 and TRBJ2-3; 9 bases agree with TRBD2. This CDR3 region has 16 residues. Trimming cost V 2 bases and J 0 bases; bases outside gene matches: 3. Germline V gene lookup returns CDR1 MNHEY and CDR2 SMNVEV (reference sequence). This CDR3 reads CASSLRLAGSTDTQYF. CDR3 DNA: TGTGCCAGCAGTTTACGGCTAGCGGGGAGCACAGATACGCAGTATTTT.

The chain uses TRBV2 and TRBJ2-3, with TRBD2 identical over 8 bases. Trimming removed 6 bases from V and 2 bases from J; junction bases left unmatched: 10. This CDR3 spans 16 amino acids. The germline CDR1 and CDR2 sequences are SNHLY and FYNNEI. This CDR3 reads CASRDPGGGHTDTQYF. The CDR3 region has the DNA TGTGCCAGCAGAGACCCGGGAGGGGGTCACACAGATACGCAGTATTTT.

A note on this clone: This CDR3 is also generated by other DNA sequences in the sample. V gene TRBV4-3 combines with J gene TRBJ2-6, with 8 bases lining up with TRBD1. This CDR3 is 18 amino acids long. Germline CDR1 is LGHNA and CDR2 is YSLEER. J gave up 0 bases and V 0 bases, and 4 bases lay outside the gene matches. The CDR3: CASSQDPQGASGANVLTF. The CDR3 coding sequence is TGCGCCAGCAGCCAAGACCCCCAGGGGGCCTCTGGGGCCAACGTCCTGACTTTC.

The sample holds a few counts of this clone. The rearrangement joins TRBV6-5 to TRBJ1-2; TRBD1 aligns across 9 bases. This CDR3 comprises 13 residues. Germline V gives CDR1 MNHEY, CDR2 SVGAGI. The ends lost 6 bases at V and 4 bases at J; junction bases unmatched: 3. The CDR3 reads CASSRQGVYGYTF. The CDR3 bases are TGTGCCAGCAGCCGACAGGGGGTCTATGGCTACACCTTC.

This clone is a singleton in its sample. The chain employs TRBV3-1 (or the pseudogene TRBV3-2) and TRBJ2-7; 7 bases match TRBD1. Germline lookup yields CDR1 LGHDT and CDR2 YNNKEL (reference sequence). This CDR3 region has 15 residues. Unmatched junction bases numbered 10, after V lost 3 bases and J lost 5 bases. The DNA of the CDR3 is TGTGCCAGCAGCCACGGAAGCAGGGGGAGAAACGAGCAGTACTTC. It yields the protein CASSHGSRGRNEQYF.

CDR3 nucleotides: TGTGCCAGCACCTCCGAGGGGACAGGGGCATACGAGCAGTACTTC. Translation gives CASTSEGTGAYEQYF. V usage is TRBV28 and J usage is TRBJ2-7, with 10 positions matching TRBD1. Germline CDR1 is MDHEN and CDR2 is SYDVKM. Trimming took 7 bases from V and 4 from J; bases not matched to a gene: 10. CDR3 length: 15 amino acids.

The V gene is TRBV7-3, the J gene TRBJ2-3, with D possibly being TRBD2 (6 bases). The CDR3 loop spans 14 amino acids. Germline V CDR1 and CDR2: SGHTA, FQGTGA. V was cut by 7 bases and J by 0 bases, with 11 bases left in between. The CDR3 nucleotides read TGTGCCAGCACTGGGGGGAATAGCACAGATACGCAGTATTTT. This codes for CASTGGNSTDTQYF.

The rearrangement links TRBV6-1 to TRBJ1-6; D remains unclear. V lost 3 bases and J lost 3, with 6 bases in between. The CDR3 is made up of 14 amino acids. Germline CDR1 and CDR2: MNHNS and SASEGT. DNA of the CDR3: TGTGCCAGCAGTGACATTCTCTATAATTCACCCCTCCACTTT. It encodes CASSDILYNSPLHF.

The CDR3 sequence is CASRVTRAGHTEAFF. The CDR3 DNA sequence: TGTGCCAGCAGAGTTACAAGGGCTGGGCACACTGAAGCTTTCTTT. The gene calls are TRBV6-5 and TRBJ1-1; D is undetermined. V gave up 6 bases and J gave up 3 bases, with 17 bases separating them. The CDR3 runs to 15 residues. Germline V gives CDR1 MNHEY, CDR2 SVGAGI.

This chain uses TRBV28 with TRBJ1-6; D call uncertain. V lost 4 bases and J lost 8, with 12 bases in between. The CDR3 length is 14 residues. Germline V CDR1 and CDR2: MDHEN, SYDVKM. The CDR3: CASSSRQFYSPLHF. DNA for the CDR3: TGTGCCAGCAGTTCCCGGCAATTTTATTCACCCCTCCACTTT.

Comments on this clone: Distinct nucleotide sequences in the sample also encode this CDR3. V gene TRBV7-9 combines with J gene TRBJ2-1; no clear D gene. The CDR3 totals 12 residues. Trimming took 2 bases from V and 3 from J, leaving 2 bases between them. Germline CDR1 SEHNR, CDR2 FQNEAQ (reference sequence). The CDR3 sequence: CASSLSYNEQFF. In nucleotides, the CDR3 is TGTGCCAGCAGCTTAAGCTACAATGAGCAGTTCTTC.

This chain uses TRBV4-1 with TRBJ2-5; TRBD1 matches at 12 bases. The V gene end was trimmed by 1 base and the J gene end by 5 bases; junction bases not matched to a gene: 5. Germline V CDR1 and CDR2: MGHRA, YSYEKL. CDR3 length: 16 amino acids. CDR3 DNA sequence: TGCGCCAGCAGCCAAGGTCCCGGGACAGGGGGCGAGACCCAGTACTTC. It is translated as CASSQGPGTGGETQYF.

V usage is TRBV11-3 and J usage is TRBJ2-1; TRBD2 matches at 11 bases. V shed 2 bases and J 7 bases; nucleotides not matched to a gene: 1. Germline V gene lookup returns CDR1 SGHNT and CDR2 YENEEA. CDR3 size: 14 residues. The CDR3 is CASSLTSGGNEQFF. The DNA of the CDR3 is TGTGCCAGCAGCTTAACTAGCGGGGGAAATGAGCAGTTCTTC.

The chain is built from TRBV30 and TRBJ2-1; no clear D. Germline V gene lookup returns CDR1 GTSNPN and CDR2 SVGIG (reference sequence). This CDR3 contains 13 residues. The CDR3 DNA reads TGTGCGATAAAGATGGCTCCCCGCAATGAGCAGTTCTTC. Translated: CAIKMAPRNEQFF.

The chain employs TRBV7-9 and TRBJ1-4; D may be TRBD1 (6 bases). Germline V gene sequence: CDR1 SEHNR, CDR2 FQNEAQ (reference sequence). The V end lost 5 bases, the J end lost 4 bases, and 23 bases lay between the germline ends. CDR3 length: 18 residues. This chain's CDR3 is CASSPYGRGGLYNEKLFF. The CDR3 DNA follows: TGTGCCAGCAGCCCCTACGGCAGGGGAGGCCTTTATAATGAAAAACTGTTTTTT.

Regarding this clone: The junction and the germline gene differ at one end; a read error may be behind it. The J gene is TRBJ2-5, the V gene TRBV4-2; D might be TRBD1 or TRBD2, each matching 6 bases. The germline V gene has CDR1 LGHNA and CDR2 YNFKEQ. This CDR3 comprises 13 residues. The CDR3 here is CASSQRSTGAIDF. CDR3 coding DNA: TGTGCCAGCAGCCAAAGATCGACGGGGGCCATAGACTTC.

The genes are TRBV4-3 and TRBJ2-1, with TRBD2 identical over 9 bases. The trim removed 2 bases at V and 7 bases at J, leaving 9 bases unmatched. Germline V gene data show CDR1 as LGHNA and CDR2 as YSLEER. The CDR3 is 16 amino acids. The chain's CDR3 is CASSQSLAGLGNEQFF. The CDR3 region has the DNA TGCGCCAGCAGCCAATCTCTAGCGGGGCTTGGGAATGAGCAGTTCTTC.

About this clone: A junction boundary mismatches the germline segment, possibly from a read error. The J gene is TRBJ1-1, the V gene TRBV7-7; D gene ambiguous. Germline CDR1 and CDR2: SSHAT and FNYEAQ (reference sequence). The CDR3 loop spans 17 amino acids. CDR3 sequence reads: CASSLGPGGSWGTEAFF. The CDR3 DNA sequence: TGTGCTAGCAGCTTAGGGCCAGGTGGGAGTTGGGGCACTGAAGCTTTCTTT.

The genes are TRBV12-5 and TRBJ1-1, with a tentative D call TRBD1 (6 bases). Trimming stripped 9 bases from V and 4 bases from J, with 21 bases between. The CDR3 spans 15 residues. Germline V gene data show CDR1 as LGHNT and CDR2 as FRNRAP. Here the CDR3 reads CASHSWGAARTEAFF. The CDR3 DNA reads TGTGCTAGCCACTCTTGGGGGGCAGCTCGCACTGAAGCTTTCTTT.

The J gene is TRBJ2-7, the V gene TRBV4-1; the D gene could be TRBD1 or TRBD2 (6 bases each). The CDR3 runs to 16 residues. Germline V gene sequence: CDR1 MGHRA, CDR2 YSYEKL. The ends were cut back, 4 bases at V and 3 bases at J, with 19 bases in the middle. CDR3 protein: CASSPRGGRGGYEQYF. CDR3 coding DNA: TGCGCCAGCAGCCCTCGGGGTGGCAGGGGAGGCTACGAGCAGTACTTC.

This rearrangement joins TRBV7-9 to TRBJ1-2; TRBD1 aligns across 8 bases. CDR1 and CDR2 (germline): SEHNR, FQNEAQ (reference sequence). CDR3 length: 16 amino acids. V was pared by 5 bases and J by 8 bases, with 16 bases of the junction left unmatched. CDR3: CASSPPDREIPRGYTF. CDR3 in DNA: TGTGCCAGCAGCCCCCCGGACAGGGAAATACCGCGCGGCTACACCTTC.

The rearrangement links TRBV6-5 to TRBJ2-7, with D perhaps given as TRBD1 or TRBD2 (5 bases each). Germline V gene data show CDR1 as MNHEY and CDR2 as SVGAGI. The CDR3 totals 14 residues. Trimming cost V 8 bases and J 2 bases, with 16 bases left between them. The CDR3 sequence: CASGGDSGTYEQYF. DNA for the CDR3: TGTGCCAGCGGCGGAGACAGCGGAACCTACGAGCAGTACTTC.

This clone turned up a few times. The V and J genes are TRBV5-5 and TRBJ1-5, with a tentative D call TRBD1 (6 bases). CDR3 length equals 15 residues. V was pared by 4 bases and J by 1 base, with 12 bases between. Germline assignment: CDR1 SGHKS and CDR2 YYEKEE (reference sequence). CDR3 protein: CASSVFGQSNQPQHF. The DNA of the CDR3 is TGTGCCAGCAGCGTGTTCGGACAGAGCAATCAGCCCCAGCATTTT.

This rearrangement joins TRBV21-1 to TRBJ1-4; the listed D gene, TRBD1, was not tested against the DNA. TRBV21-1 is described as a pseudogene. This CDR3 has 14 residues. CDR3 protein: CASSIGQGNEKLFF. The CDR3 DNA reads TGTGCCAGCAGTATCGGCCAGGGGAATGAAAAACTGTTTTTT.

The chain combines TRBV4-3 with TRBJ2-5; TRBD2 agrees at 13 bases. J was trimmed by 4 bases and V by 6 bases; bases with no gene match: 14. Germline CDR1 and CDR2: LGHNA and YSLEER. CDR3 length equals 18 residues. CDR3 DNA: TGCGCCAGCAGGTCGGGGGGACTAGCGGGGCCCCAGAGAGAGACCCAGTACTTC. This encodes CASRSGGLAGPQRETQYF.

CDR3 region: CASSRDAADTQYF. The DNA for the CDR3 is TGTGCCAGCAGCCGAGACGCGGCAGATACGCAGTATTTT. The rearrangement joins TRBV7-2 to TRBJ2-3; D gene uncertain. The V and J ends lost 5 bases and 4 bases respectively, with 10 bases between them. The germline V gene encodes CDR1 SGHTA and CDR2 FQGNSA. CDR3 size: 13 residues. Variable domain in full (rest from reference TRBV7-2 and TRBJ2-3): GAGVSQSPSNKVTEKGKDVELRCDPISGHTALYWYRQSLGQGLEFLIYFQGNSAPDKSGLPSDRFSAERTGGSVSTLTIQRTQQEDSAVYLCASSRDAADTQYFGPGTRLTVL.